The 10 T cell receptor beta chains below all came from one sample that was sequenced in a study of regulatory T cells in long-lasting Graves disease. Time point noted: newly diagnosed GD, antithyroid drugs for less than 3 months. TCR sequences were obtained from RNA taken from PBMCs. Arm-PCR of CDR3 regions and iRepertoire HTBI primers were the basis on which TCR beta libraries were built. MiXCR, applied by TCRdb to the multiplex PCR reads, yields one record per CDR3 protein. The data hold about 400,000 distinct CDR3 sequences, with around 16% observed a single time. This sample also appeared in a second study, on T cells in Graves' hyperthyroidism and ophthalmopathy.

The input for sequencing was peripheral blood mononuclear cells (PBMCs), taken at new diagnosis, from a patient treated with antithyroid drugs. The receptors here all came from a young woman with Graves disease.

The chain is built from TRBV27 and TRBJ2-7; D uncertain. The CDR3 contains 20 residues. The V end lost 2 bases, the J end lost 3 bases, and 29 bases lay between the germline ends. CDR1 and CDR2 (germline): MNHEY, SMNVEV (reference sequence). The CDR3 nucleotides are TGTGCCAGCAGTTTAAGGCTAAAATCTGTGGACCGCGCGAGGCACTACGAGCAGTACTTC. This sequence encodes CASSLRLKSVDRARHYEQYF.

This clonotype was picked up a small number of times. V usage is TRBV6-1 and J usage is TRBJ1-2; weak D call: TRBD1 (5 bases). Germline V gene data show CDR1 as MNHNS and CDR2 as SASEGT. This CDR3 is 13 amino acids long. Trimming stripped 6 bases from V and 5 bases from J, with 13 bases between. In DNA form, the CDR3 reads TGTGCCAGCAGAATGAGGGGTTTATATGGCTACACCTTC. This sequence encodes CASRMRGLYGYTF.

Many counts were recorded for this clonotype. The chain carries TRBV7-3 and TRBJ2-5; TRBD1 matches at 12 bases. V lost 5 bases and J lost 5; bases outside the gene matches: 6. Per germline, CDR1 SGHTA and CDR2 FQGTGA. The CDR3 sequence is 15 residues long. This CDR3 reads CASSRVGTGGETQYF. In DNA, the CDR3 is TGTGCCAGCAGCCGTGTGGGGACAGGGGGCGAGACCCAGTACTTC.

The chain uses TRBV12-3 or TRBV12-4 and TRBJ2-3; TRBD1 matches 7 bases. The CDR3 has 15 amino acids. Trimming removed 6 bases from V and 0 bases from J; junction bases left unmatched: 6. Written as DNA, the CDR3 is TGTGCCAGCAGCCGTAGGACAGGCAGCACAGATACGCAGTATTTT. The encoded protein is CASSRRTGSTDTQYF.

This clonotype was seen a handful of times. The junction shows a germline mismatch at one end, possibly a read error. The chain links TRBV7-7 to TRBJ2-1, with 8 bases aligning to TRBD2. Germline CDR1 and CDR2: SSHAT and FNYEAQ (reference sequence). The CDR3 spans 17 residues. This chain's CDR3 is CASSFSPPGGPFNEQFF. Here the CDR3 DNA reads TGTGCTAGCAGCTTTAGTCCCCCGGGAGGGCCTTTCAATGAGCAGTTCTTC.

This clonotype has at least ten counts. This chain uses TRBV7-2 with TRBJ1-2; D remains unclear. Germline V gene sequence: CDR1 SGHTA, CDR2 FQGNSA. The CDR3 has 12 residues. The V end was cut by 4 bases, the J end by 4 bases, with 7 bases between. The CDR3 DNA reads as TGTGCCAGCAGCTATAGAGGCTATGGCTACACCTTC. Translation: CASSYRGYGYTF.

The chain is built from TRBV28 and TRBJ2-7; the match to TRBD2 covers 11 bases. J was trimmed by 2 bases and V by 4 bases; bases with no gene match: 10. CDR3 length: 17 residues. The germline CDR1 and CDR2 sequences are MDHEN and SYDVKM. The CDR3 protein is CASSSVAGGPRPYEQYF. CDR3 bases: TGTGCCAGCAGTTCGGTAGCGGGGGGGCCCAGACCCTACGAGCAGTACTTC.

Turning to this clonotype: Just one base apart from a much larger clone, this may be a read error. The J gene is TRBJ1-2, the V gene TRBV3-1; TRBD1 is a possible D gene (6 bases). Germline V gives CDR1 LGHDT, CDR2 YNNKEL (reference sequence). Between the trimmed V and J ends, which lost 1 base and 9 bases, there was a span of 18 bases. The CDR3 consists of 15 residues. Written as DNA, the CDR3 is TGTGCCAGCAGCCAAGGGGGAACAGGGCCTGATAGCTACACCTTC. It specifies CASSQGGTGPDSYTF. The full variable domain, rest sourced from reference TRBV3-1 and TRBJ1-2, is DTAVSQTPKYLVTQMGNDKSIKCEQNLGHDTMYWYKQDSKKFLKIMFSYNNKELIINETVPNRFSPKSPDKAHLNLHINSLELGDSAVYFCASSQGGTGPDSYTFGSGTRLTVV.

This chain uses TRBV14 with TRBJ2-5; perhaps TRBD2 as D (6 bases). The CDR3 totals 14 residues. V lost 1 base to trimming and J lost 10 bases, with 16 bases between them. The V gene's germline CDR1 is SGHDN and CDR2 FVKESK. The CDR3 bases are TGTGCCAGCAGCCAAGCCGGGAGTCCAGTAATCCAGTACTTC. Protein product: CASSQAGSPVIQYF.

Ten or more counts support this clonotype. V usage is TRBV20-1 and J usage is TRBJ2-5; D unresolved. Trimming cost V 5 bases and J 1 base, with 11 bases left between them. The CDR3 contains 13 residues. The germline CDR1 and CDR2 sequences are DFQATT and SNEGSKA (reference sequence). The CDR3 coding sequence is TGCAGTGCTCCCCCATTCAGCCAAGAGACCCAGTACTTC. It codes for CSAPPFSQETQYF.